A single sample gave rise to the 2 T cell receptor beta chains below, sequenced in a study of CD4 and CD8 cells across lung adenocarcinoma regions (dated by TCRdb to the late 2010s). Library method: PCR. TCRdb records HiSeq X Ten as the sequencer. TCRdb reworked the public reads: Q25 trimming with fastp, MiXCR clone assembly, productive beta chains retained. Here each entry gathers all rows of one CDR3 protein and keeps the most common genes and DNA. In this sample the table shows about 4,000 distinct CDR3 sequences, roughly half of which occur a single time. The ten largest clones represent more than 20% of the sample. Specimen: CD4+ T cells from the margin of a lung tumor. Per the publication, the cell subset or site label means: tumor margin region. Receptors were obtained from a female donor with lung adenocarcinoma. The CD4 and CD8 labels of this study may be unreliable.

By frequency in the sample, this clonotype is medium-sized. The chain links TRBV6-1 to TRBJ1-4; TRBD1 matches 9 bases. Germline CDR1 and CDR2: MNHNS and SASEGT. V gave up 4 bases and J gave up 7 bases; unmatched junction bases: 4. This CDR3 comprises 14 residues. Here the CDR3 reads CASSAGTGFEKLFF. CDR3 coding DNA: TGTGCCAGCAGTGCCGGGACAGGGTTTGAAAAACTGTTTTTT.

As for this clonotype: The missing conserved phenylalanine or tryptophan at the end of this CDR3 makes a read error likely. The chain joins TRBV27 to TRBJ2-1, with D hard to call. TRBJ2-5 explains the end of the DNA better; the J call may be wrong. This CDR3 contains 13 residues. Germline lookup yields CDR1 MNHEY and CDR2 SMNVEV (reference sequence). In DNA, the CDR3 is TGTGCCAGCAGTCCTCATCGGCGGTACGTCCAGTACTCC. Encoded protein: CASSPHRRYVQYS.